These 2 T cell receptor beta chains were sequenced from one sample in a study of somatic mutations in cytotoxic T cells in rheumatoid arthritis. The method was immunoSEQ multiplex PCR; TCRdb's version includes in-frame clones alone and lacks a portion of them. The top ten clones hold around a tenth of a sample with approximately 12,000 clones, nearly 75% of them seen once. Material: CD8+ T cells sorted from blood. The receptors derive from a middle-aged woman in good health.

This sequence joins TRBV4-2 and TRBJ1-1; D remains unclear. The germline V gene has CDR1 LGHNA and CDR2 YNFKEQ. The CDR3 is 13 residues long. The V end was cut by 1 base, the J end by 4 bases, with 7 bases between. CDR3 DNA: TGTGCCAGCAGCCAAGCCCACGGCACTGAAGCTTTCTTT. Encoded protein: CASSQAHGTEAFF.

The chain employs TRBV6-6 and TRBJ2-1; 7 positions match TRBD2. Germline V lookup: CDR1 MNHNY, CDR2 SVGAGI (reference sequence). The CDR3 is made up of 14 amino acids. V lost 6 bases to trimming and J lost 7 bases; unmatched junction nucleotides: 9. For the CDR3, the DNA is TGTGCCAGCAGATCGTATAGCGGGCCGAATGAGCAGTTCTTC. It yields the protein CASRSYSGPNEQFF.